This TCR beta chain was captured in a study of T cells expressing NK-cell markers (dated by TCRdb to 2020 to 2021). A note on the overall study: In sorted CD3+CD56+NKG2C+, CD3+CD56+NKG2C- and CD3+CD56-NKG2C+ T-cell subsets from eight donors, TCR beta-chain repertoires were profiled. Libraries were sequenced as 2 x 150 bp reads on Illumina HiSeq 2000/2500, MiSeq or NextSeq. The eight sequenced donors were randomly selected healthy volunteers, three men and five women. Seven of the eight sequenced donors were HCMV-seropositive and one was HCMV-seronegative. The paper as a whole reports these results and caveats: Those dominant clonotypes were again the most abundant among CD3+CD56-NKG2C+ cells in a handful of donors, at about 28.3-65%. Whether the expanded NKG2C-expressing T cell clones were specific for HCMV antigens remained unclear. In 5 to 7 donors, the dominant CD3+CD56+NKG2C+ clonotypes ranked among the top 10 CD8+ clonotypes, making up roughly 1.0-8% of CD8+ T cells.

Concerning this clonotype: Its target antigen remains unknown.

TCRdb names Illumina HiSeq 2000 as the instrument used. TCR beta cDNA libraries were made by 5'RACE template switching that added a universal primer site and unique molecular identifiers. cDNA synthesis was primed from the TCR beta constant segment, followed by two successive PCR amplification steps. The paper's processing steps were these. MIGEC was used to demultiplex reads and group reads by UMI, and MiTCR was used to assemble and quantify clonotypes. To exclude erroneous sequences, any TCR cDNA sequence not supported by at least two reads was discarded. The tcR package was used for downstream repertoire analysis, and clonotypes were matched between fractions using CDR3 nucleotide sequence together with V segment. VDJmatch was used to annotate antigen specificity against VDJdb, with one amino acid substitution in CDR3 permitted. The reads, reprocessed by TCRdb, yield one row per CDR3 protein sequence and no DNA. The V and J calls and clone size are TCRdb's, not the authors'. The sample table holds 500,000 to 700,000 distinct CDR3 sequences. Approximately 4% of the sample rests with the top ten.

HCMV serostatus was determined by detecting HCMV-specific IgG in serum with a commercial ELISA kit. Ficoll density gradient centrifugation was used to isolate peripheral blood mononuclear cells from blood. The material sequenced was blood T cells: a sorted CD56 or NKG2C T cell subset, CD4+ or CD8+ T cells, or bulk PBMC T cells (not recorded which). The receptor was isolated from a man between 18 and 29 years old in good health. Donor details come from another sample of the same person, matched by shared clones.

CDR3 sequence: CASSFVQREHSYNEQFF. Recombination joined TRBV12-3 or TRBV12-4 with TRBJ2-1; TCRdb reports TRBD1, a call that lacks DNA to check it against. Including the terminal cysteine and phenylalanine, the CDR3 comprises 17 residues. No nucleotide data were recorded.